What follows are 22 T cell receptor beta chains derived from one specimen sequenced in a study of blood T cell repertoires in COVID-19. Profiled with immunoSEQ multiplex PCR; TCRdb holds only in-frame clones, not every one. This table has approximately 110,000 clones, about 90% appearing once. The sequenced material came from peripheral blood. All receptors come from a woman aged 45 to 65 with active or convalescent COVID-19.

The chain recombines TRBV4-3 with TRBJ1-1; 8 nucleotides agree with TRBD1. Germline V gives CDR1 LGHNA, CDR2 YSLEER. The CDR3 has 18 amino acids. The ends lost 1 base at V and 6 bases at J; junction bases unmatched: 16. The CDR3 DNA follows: TGCGCCAGCAGCCAAGGGATCGGACAGGGTGGCTCGAGCGCTGAAGCTTTCTTT. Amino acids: CASSQGIGQGGSSAEAFF.

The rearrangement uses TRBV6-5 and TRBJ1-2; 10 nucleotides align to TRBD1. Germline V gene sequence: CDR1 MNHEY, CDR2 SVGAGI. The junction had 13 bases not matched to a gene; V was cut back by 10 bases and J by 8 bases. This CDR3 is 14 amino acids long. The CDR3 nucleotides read TGTGCCACCTCCCCGGGACAGGGGCTTCTCGGCTACACCTTC. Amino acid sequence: CATSPGQGLLGYTF.

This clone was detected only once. The CDR3 nucleotides are TGTGCCAGCAGCTTGTACTTGACTAGCGGGAGAACAGATACGCAGTATTTT. Its protein product is CASSLYLTSGRTDTQYF. The chain has TRBV5-4 and TRBJ2-3; 12 bases align to TRBD2. Trimming removed 1 base from V and 3 bases from J; junction bases left unmatched: 6. From germline, CDR1 is SGHNT and CDR2 YYREEE (reference sequence). This CDR3 comprises 17 residues.

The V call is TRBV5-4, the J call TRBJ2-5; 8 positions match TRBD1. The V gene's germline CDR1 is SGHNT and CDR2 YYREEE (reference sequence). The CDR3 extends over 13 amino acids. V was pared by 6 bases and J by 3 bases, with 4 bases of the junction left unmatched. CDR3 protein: CASTPTGEETQYF. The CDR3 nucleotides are TGTGCCAGCACCCCGACAGGGGAAGAGACCCAGTACTTC.

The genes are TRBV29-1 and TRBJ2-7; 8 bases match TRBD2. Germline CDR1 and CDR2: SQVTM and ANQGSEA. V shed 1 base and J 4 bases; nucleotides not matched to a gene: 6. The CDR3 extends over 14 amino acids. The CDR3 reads CSVEGLSGSYEQYF. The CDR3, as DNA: TGCAGCGTTGAAGGTCTGAGCGGGAGTTACGAGCAGTACTTC.

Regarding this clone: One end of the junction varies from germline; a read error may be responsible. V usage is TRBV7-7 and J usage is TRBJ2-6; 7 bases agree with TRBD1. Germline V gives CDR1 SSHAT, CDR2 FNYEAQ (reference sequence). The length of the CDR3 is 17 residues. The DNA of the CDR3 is TGTGCTAGCAGCTTAGGGGTAGGGGGCGCTGGGGCCAACGTCCTGACTTTC. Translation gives CASSLGVGGAGANVLTF. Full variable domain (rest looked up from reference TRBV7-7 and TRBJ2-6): GAGVSQSPRYKVTKRGQDVTLRCDPISSHATLYWYQQALGQGPEFLTYFNYEAQPDKSGLPSDRFSAERPEGSISTLTIQRTEQRDSAMYRCASSLGVGGAGANVLTFGAGSRLTVL.

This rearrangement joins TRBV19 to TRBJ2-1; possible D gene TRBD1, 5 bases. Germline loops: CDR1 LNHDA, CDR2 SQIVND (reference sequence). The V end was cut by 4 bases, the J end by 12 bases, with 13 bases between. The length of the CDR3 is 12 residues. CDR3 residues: CASSTDSFVQFF. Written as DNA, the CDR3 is TGTGCCAGTAGTACCGACAGCTTTGTGCAGTTCTTC. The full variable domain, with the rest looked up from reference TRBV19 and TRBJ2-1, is DGGITQSPKYLFRKEGQNVTLSCEQNLNHDAMYWYRQDPGQGLRLIYYSQIVNDFQKGDIAEGYSVSREKKESFPLTVTSAQKNPTAFYLCASSTDSFVQFFGPGTRLTVL.

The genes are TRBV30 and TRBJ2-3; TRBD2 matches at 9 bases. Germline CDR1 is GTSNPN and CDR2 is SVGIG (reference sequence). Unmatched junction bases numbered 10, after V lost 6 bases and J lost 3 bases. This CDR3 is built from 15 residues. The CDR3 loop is CACPRGAGGTDTQYF. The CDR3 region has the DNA TGTGCCTGCCCCAGAGGAGCGGGAGGAACAGATACGCAGTATTTT.

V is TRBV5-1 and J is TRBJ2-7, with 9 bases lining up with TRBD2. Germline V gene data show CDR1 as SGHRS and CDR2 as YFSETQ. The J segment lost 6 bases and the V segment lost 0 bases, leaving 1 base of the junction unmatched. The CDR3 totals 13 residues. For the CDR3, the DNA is TGCGCCAGCAGCTTGGAACTAGCGGGCGAGCAGTACTTC. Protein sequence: CASSLELAGEQYF. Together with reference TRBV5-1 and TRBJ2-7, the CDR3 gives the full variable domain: KAGVTQTPRYLIKTRGQQVTLSCSPISGHRSVSWYQQTPGQGLQFLFEYFSETQRNKGNFPGRFSGRQFSNSRSEMNVSTLELGDSALYLCASSLELAGEQYFGPGTRLTVT.

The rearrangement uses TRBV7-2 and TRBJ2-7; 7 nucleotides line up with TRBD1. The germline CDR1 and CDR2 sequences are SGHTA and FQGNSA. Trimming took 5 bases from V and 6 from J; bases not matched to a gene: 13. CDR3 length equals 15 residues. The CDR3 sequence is CASSPYARGGGEQYF. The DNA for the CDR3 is TGTGCCAGCAGCCCGTACGCTAGAGGGGGCGGCGAGCAGTACTTC. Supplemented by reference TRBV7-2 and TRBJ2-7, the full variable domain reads GAGVSQSPSNKVTEKGKDVELRCDPISGHTALYWYRQSLGQGLEFLIYFQGNSAPDKSGLPSDRFSAERTGGSVSTLTIQRTQQEDSAVYLCASSPYARGGGEQYFGPGTRLTVT.

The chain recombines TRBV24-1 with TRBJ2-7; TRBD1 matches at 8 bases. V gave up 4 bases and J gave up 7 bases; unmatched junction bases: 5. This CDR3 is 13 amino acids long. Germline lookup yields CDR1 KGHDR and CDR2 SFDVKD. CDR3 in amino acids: CATSDPGQAEQYF. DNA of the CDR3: TGTGCCACCAGTGACCCGGGACAGGCAGAGCAGTACTTC.

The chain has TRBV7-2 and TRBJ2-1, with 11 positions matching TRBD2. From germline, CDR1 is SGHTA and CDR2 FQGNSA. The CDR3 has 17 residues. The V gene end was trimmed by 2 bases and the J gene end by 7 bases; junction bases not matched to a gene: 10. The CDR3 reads CASSLMGLAAPRNEQFF. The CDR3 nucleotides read TGTGCCAGCAGCTTAATGGGACTAGCGGCCCCTCGGAATGAGCAGTTCTTC.

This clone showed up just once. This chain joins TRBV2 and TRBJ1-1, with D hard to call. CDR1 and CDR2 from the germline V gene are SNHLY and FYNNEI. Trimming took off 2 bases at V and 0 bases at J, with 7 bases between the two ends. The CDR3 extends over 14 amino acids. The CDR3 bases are TGTGCCAGCAGTGAAATGGCGGTGAACACTGAAGCTTTCTTT. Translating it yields CASSEMAVNTEAFF.

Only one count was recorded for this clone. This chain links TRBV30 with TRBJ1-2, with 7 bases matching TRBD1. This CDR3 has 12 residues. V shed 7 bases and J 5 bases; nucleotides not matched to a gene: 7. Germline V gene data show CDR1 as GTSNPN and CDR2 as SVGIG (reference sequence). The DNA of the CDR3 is TGTGCCTCCTGGACAGGTGGTTATGGCTACACCTTC. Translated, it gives CASWTGGYGYTF. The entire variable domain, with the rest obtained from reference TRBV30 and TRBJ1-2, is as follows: SQTIHQWPATLVQPVGSPLSLECTVEGTSNPNLYWYRQAAGRGLQLLFYSVGIGQISSEVPQNLSASRPQDRQFILSSKKLLLSDSGFYLCASWTGGYGYTFGSGTRLTVV.

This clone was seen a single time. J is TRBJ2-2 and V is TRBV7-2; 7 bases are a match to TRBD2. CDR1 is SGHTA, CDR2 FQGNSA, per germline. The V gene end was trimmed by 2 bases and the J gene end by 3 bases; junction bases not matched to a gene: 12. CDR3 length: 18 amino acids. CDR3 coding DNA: TGTGCCAGCAGCTTATTCGGCGGGAGAGGTTATGACACCGGGGAGCTGTTTTTT. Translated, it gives CASSLFGGRGYDTGELFF.

The CDR3 is CAISEDRADSYEQYF. CDR3 in DNA: TGTGCCATCAGTGAGGACAGGGCGGACTCCTACGAGCAGTACTTC. This chain connects TRBV10-3 to TRBJ2-7; 7 bases fit TRBD1. Trimming removed 2 bases from V and 0 bases from J; junction bases left unmatched: 4. Germline V CDR1 and CDR2: ENHRY, SYGVKD. The CDR3 length is 15 residues.

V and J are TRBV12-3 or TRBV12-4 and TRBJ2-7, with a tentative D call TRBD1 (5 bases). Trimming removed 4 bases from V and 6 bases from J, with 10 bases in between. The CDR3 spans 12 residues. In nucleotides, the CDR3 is TGTGCCAGCAGTTATGTAGACAGCGAGCAGTACTTC. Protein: CASSYVDSEQYF.

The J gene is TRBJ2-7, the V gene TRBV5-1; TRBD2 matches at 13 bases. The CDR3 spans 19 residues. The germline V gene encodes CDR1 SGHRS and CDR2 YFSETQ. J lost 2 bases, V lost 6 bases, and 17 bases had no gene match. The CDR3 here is CASTPMGLAGPLITYEQYF. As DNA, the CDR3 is TGCGCCAGCACACCCATGGGACTAGCGGGACCCCTCATTACCTACGAGCAGTACTTC.

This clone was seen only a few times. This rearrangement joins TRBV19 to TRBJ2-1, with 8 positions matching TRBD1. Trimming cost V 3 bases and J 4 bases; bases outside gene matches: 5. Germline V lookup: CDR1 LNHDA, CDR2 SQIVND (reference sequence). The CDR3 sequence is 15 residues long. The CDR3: CASSMGTGYYNEQFF. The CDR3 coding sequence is TGTGCCAGTAGTATGGGGACAGGTTATTACAATGAGCAGTTCTTC. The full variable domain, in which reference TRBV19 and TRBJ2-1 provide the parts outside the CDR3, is DGGITQSPKYLFRKEGQNVTLSCEQNLNHDAMYWYRQDPGQGLRLIYYSQIVNDFQKGDIAEGYSVSREKKESFPLTVTSAQKNPTAFYLCASSMGTGYYNEQFFGPGTRLTVL.

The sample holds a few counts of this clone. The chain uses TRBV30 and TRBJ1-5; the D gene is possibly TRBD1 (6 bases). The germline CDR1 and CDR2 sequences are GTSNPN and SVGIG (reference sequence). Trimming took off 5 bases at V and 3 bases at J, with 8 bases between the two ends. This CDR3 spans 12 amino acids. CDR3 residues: CAWGQFNQPQHF. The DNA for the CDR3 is TGTGCCTGGGGACAGTTCAATCAGCCCCAGCATTTT.

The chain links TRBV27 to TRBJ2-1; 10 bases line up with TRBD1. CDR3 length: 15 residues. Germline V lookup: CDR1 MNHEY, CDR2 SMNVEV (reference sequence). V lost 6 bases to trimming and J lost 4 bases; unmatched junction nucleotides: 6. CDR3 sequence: CASRIGQGGYNEQFF. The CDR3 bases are TGTGCCAGCAGGATCGGACAGGGGGGGTACAATGAGCAGTTCTTC.

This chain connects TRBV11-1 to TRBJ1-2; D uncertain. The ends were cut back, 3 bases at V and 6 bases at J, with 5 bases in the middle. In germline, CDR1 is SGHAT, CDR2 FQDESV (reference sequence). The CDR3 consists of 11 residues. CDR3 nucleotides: TGTGCCAGCAGCTTGGAGGATGGCTACACCTTC. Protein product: CASSLEDGYTF.